This TCR beta chain was identified during a study of cytomegalovirus exposure and HLA in healthy donors. CDR1 SEHNR and CDR2 FQNEAQ come from the germline V gene (reference sequence). The CDR3 length is 12 residues. With 8 bases clipped from V and 5 bases from J, the junction kept 3 bases outside the gene matches. A remark on this clone: Its specificity is unknown.

The study, taken as a whole, reports: CMV antigen specificity was confirmed in vitro for a few CMV-associated chains.

PCR amplification relied on 60 Vbeta primers (plus 13 Jbeta primers). The method was immunoSEQ multiplex PCR; TCRdb's version includes in-frame clones alone and lacks a portion of them. Found here are about 41,000 clones; the top ten clones hold 5% to 7.5%. Sample: PBMCs. This receptor was obtained from a man aged 25 to 40 in good health and CMV-seronegative. The chain employs TRBV7-9 and TRBJ2-7; 10 nucleotides agree with TRBD1. As DNA, the CDR3 is TGTGCCAGCGGGACAGGGGAGCACGAGCAGTACTTC. It specifies CASGTGEHEQYF.